The 32 T cell receptor beta chains listed next were all sequenced from one sample in a study of beta chain features in type 1 diabetes. cDNA synthesis used the whole RNA isolate, giving expressed TCRB sequences. Some clones are missing from TCRdb's copy, which holds only in-frame ones; the method was immunoSEQ multiplex PCR. Of some 330,000 clones in the sample, approximately 10% were seen once. What was sequenced was naive CD4+ T cells from blood. Receptors originate from a woman in her twenties or thirties in good health.

V is TRBV10-3 and J is TRBJ2-1, with D unresolved. CDR1 is ENHRY and CDR2 is SYGVKD in the germline V gene. The CDR3 is 12 residues long. The germline V and J ends were trimmed by 2 bases and 10 bases, with 9 bases remaining between them. Here the CDR3 reads CAISEMEYEQFF. CDR3 in DNA: TGTGCCATCAGTGAGATGGAGTACGAGCAGTTCTTC.

The V gene is TRBV5-1, the J gene TRBJ2-1; 9 nucleotides align to TRBD2. V was pared by 1 base and J by 5 bases, with 4 bases of the junction left unmatched. Germline CDR1 reads SGHRS; CDR2 reads YFSETQ. The CDR3 has 15 residues. The CDR3 sequence: CASSLLAGADNEQFF. The CDR3 nucleotides are TGCGCCAGCAGCTTGTTAGCGGGAGCCGACAATGAGCAGTTCTTC.

This clone was seen only a few times. V usage is TRBV5-1 and J usage is TRBJ2-7; TRBD2 agrees at 13 bases. J lost 2 bases, V lost 4 bases, and 3 bases had no gene match. CDR1 and CDR2 (germline): SGHRS, YFSETQ. The CDR3 consists of 15 residues. CDR3 DNA sequence: TGCGCCAGCAGCCTAGGGACTAGCGGGACCTACGAGCAGTACTTC. Translated: CASSLGTSGTYEQYF.

This clone has only a few counts. The CDR3 region is CAWSPIDGFSYEQYF. The CDR3 DNA reads TGTGCCTGGAGTCCCATCGACGGGTTCTCCTACGAGCAGTACTTC. The chain has TRBV30 and TRBJ2-7; D remains ambiguous. Germline V CDR1 and CDR2: GTSNPN, SVGIG (reference sequence). This CDR3 has 15 amino acids. Trimming left V 2 bases short and J 0 bases short, with 14 bases between.

This clone appeared once. The rearrangement joins TRBV11-3 to TRBJ2-1, with D possibly matching TRBD2 (5 bases). The V end lost 6 bases, the J end lost 6 bases, and 21 bases lay between the germline ends. The CDR3 is 16 residues long. The germline CDR1 and CDR2 sequences are SGHNT and YENEEA. The CDR3 is CASSSPGSAGSNEQFF. In nucleotides, the CDR3 is TGTGCCAGCAGTTCGCCTGGGAGCGCAGGATCCAATGAGCAGTTCTTC.

This clone occurred a few times. The V gene is TRBV4-1, the J gene TRBJ1-5; D is perhaps TRBD1 (6 bases). Germline values: CDR1 MGHRA, CDR2 YSYEKL. Trimming removed 6 bases at V and 4 bases at J, with 19 bases between. The CDR3 is 16 residues long. The CDR3 spells CASSPEGGTNNQPQHF. Written as DNA, the CDR3 is TGCGCCAGCAGTCCCGAAGGTGGGACAAATAATCAGCCCCAGCATTTT.

This chain joins TRBV19 and TRBJ2-1; TRBD2 matches 10 bases. V lost 7 bases to trimming and J lost 6 bases; unmatched junction nucleotides: 9. CDR3 length: 15 residues. The germline V gene has CDR1 LNHDA and CDR2 SQIVND (reference sequence). In DNA, the CDR3 is TGTGCCAGTAATCAAGCGGGAGGGCCACCCAATGAGCAGTTCTTC. It encodes CASNQAGGPPNEQFF.

This clone has just a few counts. The chain recombines TRBV7-9 with TRBJ2-7; a weak D match, TRBD2 (5 bases). Germline lookup yields CDR1 SEHNR and CDR2 FQNEAQ (reference sequence). Trimming left V 2 bases short and J 0 bases short, with 17 bases between. This CDR3 comprises 17 residues. CDR3 region: CASSLWVVAPSSYEQYF. CDR3 in DNA: TGTGCCAGCAGCTTATGGGTGGTAGCGCCCAGCTCCTACGAGCAGTACTTC.

V usage is TRBV7-2 and J usage is TRBJ2-1; 7 nucleotides agree with TRBD2. Germline lookup yields CDR1 SGHTA and CDR2 FQGNSA. V lost 5 bases to trimming and J lost 7 bases; unmatched junction nucleotides: 11. The CDR3 contains 15 residues. The CDR3 loop reads CASSRSGKGLNEQFF. DNA for the CDR3: TGTGCCAGCAGCCGCAGCGGGAAGGGCCTGAATGAGCAGTTCTTC. Variable domain in full (rest from reference TRBV7-2 and TRBJ2-1): GAGVSQSPSNKVTEKGKDVELRCDPISGHTALYWYRQSLGQGLEFLIYFQGNSAPDKSGLPSDRFSAERTGGSVSTLTIQRTQQEDSAVYLCASSRSGKGLNEQFFGPGTRLTVL.

This clone occurred a few times. The chain uses TRBV7-3 and TRBJ2-7; D might be TRBD2 (6 bases). V lost 0 bases and J 7 bases, leaving 10 bases between the germline ends. In germline, CDR1 is SGHTA, CDR2 FQGTGA. The length of the CDR3 is 13 residues. DNA for the CDR3: TGTGCCAGCAGCTTAACGCGGGATTCAGAGCAGTACTTC. Protein: CASSLTRDSEQYF.

This clone was picked up a small number of times. The CDR3 nucleotides are TGTGCCAGCAGTGAAGTCGGCAGGGGGGACACCGGGGAGCTGTTTTTT. This gives the protein CASSEVGRGDTGELFF. The rearrangement links TRBV25-1 to TRBJ2-2; a possible D gene is TRBD1 (7 bases). Trimming removed 2 bases at V and 3 bases at J, with 13 bases between. CDR1 and CDR2 (germline): MGHDK, SYGVNS. CDR3 length equals 16 residues. Using reference TRBV25-1 and TRBJ2-2 for the parts outside the CDR3, the full variable domain is EADIYQTPRYLVIGTGKKITLECSQTMGHDKMYWYQQDPGMELHLIHYSYGVNSTEKGDLSSESTVSRIRTEHFPLTLESARPSHTSQYLCASSEVGRGDTGELFFGEGSRLTVL.

DNA for the CDR3: TGTGCCAGCAGCTTCAGGGATCAGGGGTCTGAAGCTTTCTTT. It encodes CASSFRDQGSEAFF. J is TRBJ1-1 and V is TRBV7-9, with a possible D match to TRBD1 (6 bases). Looked up from germline, CDR1 is SEHNR and CDR2 is FQNEAQ (reference sequence). This CDR3 contains 14 residues. The V and J ends lost 3 bases and 6 bases respectively, with 14 bases between them.

This clone appeared a few times. The CDR3 loop reads CSVERDTNTEAFF. DNA for the CDR3: TGCAGCGTTGAACGGGACACGAACACTGAAGCTTTCTTT. The chain has TRBV29-1 and TRBJ1-1, with a possible D match to TRBD1 (6 bases). The CDR3 sequence is 13 residues long. V was pared by 2 bases and J by 1 base, with 8 bases between. Germline V lookup: CDR1 SQVTM, CDR2 ANQGSEA.

Of note for this clone: The junction does not match germline at one end; this may be a read error. The chain combines TRBV4-3 with TRBJ2-3; possibly TRBD2 for D (6 bases). Looked up from germline, CDR1 is LGHNA and CDR2 is YSLEER. The CDR3 extends over 17 amino acids. The CDR3 region is CASSQEGSGLSTDTQYF. Written as DNA, the CDR3 is TGCGCCAGCAGTCAAGAGGGGAGCGGGCTGAGCACAGATACGCAGTATTTT.

The V call is TRBV6-6, the J call TRBJ1-5, with D perhaps matching TRBD1 (6 bases). Germline V gives CDR1 MNHNY, CDR2 SVGAGI (reference sequence). The CDR3 totals 14 residues. Trimming took 6 bases from V and 3 from J, leaving 12 bases between them. CDR3 loop: CASSLRQDNQPQHF. CDR3 coding DNA: TGTGCCAGCAGCCTTCGACAGGACAATCAGCCCCAGCATTTT.

This clone was observed a handful of times. The rearrangement joins TRBV7-2 to TRBJ1-4; the match to TRBD1 covers 7 bases. The CDR3 has 17 amino acids. Germline V lookup: CDR1 SGHTA, CDR2 FQGNSA. The J segment lost 5 bases and the V segment lost 6 bases, leaving 15 bases of the junction unmatched. CDR3 DNA: TGTGCCAGCAGTTTGAATGCCGGGACAGTAGTCAATGAAAAACTGTTTTTT. Its translation: CASSLNAGTVVNEKLFF. Full variable domain (remainder filled in from reference TRBV7-2 and TRBJ1-4): GAGVSQSPSNKVTEKGKDVELRCDPISGHTALYWYRQSLGQGLEFLIYFQGNSAPDKSGLPSDRFSAERTGGSVSTLTIQRTQQEDSAVYLCASSLNAGTVVNEKLFFGSGTQLSVL.

This chain uses TRBV13 with TRBJ1-1; D is undetermined. This CDR3 has 15 residues. Trimming took 4 bases from V and 0 from J, leaving 12 bases between them. The V gene's germline CDR1 is PRHDT and CDR2 FYEKMQ (reference sequence). The CDR3 coding sequence is TGTGCCAGCAGCTCCTTTAGTCGCTTGAACACTGAAGCTTTCTTT. As protein: CASSSFSRLNTEAFF.

The chain links TRBV16 to TRBJ1-5, with D perhaps matching TRBD1 (5 bases). V lost 1 base to trimming and J lost 7 bases, with 8 bases between them. Germline lookup yields CDR1 KGHSY and CDR2 FQNENV. The CDR3 covers 13 residues. The CDR3 DNA reads TGTGCCAGCAGCCAATTACAGGTACAGCCCCAGCATTTT. This encodes CASSQLQVQPQHF.

This clone was seen more than once but under ten times. The chain joins TRBV5-4 to TRBJ1-4; D might be TRBD1 (6 bases). V shed 4 bases and J shed 4 bases, with 11 bases lying between them. Germline values: CDR1 SGHNT, CDR2 YYREEE (reference sequence). The length of the CDR3 is 14 residues. The CDR3 nucleotides are TGTGCCAGCAGCATAGGACAGATTAATGAAAAACTGTTTTTT. Amino acids: CASSIGQINEKLFF.

V gene TRBV7-2 combines with J gene TRBJ1-1; 7 nucleotides agree with TRBD1. The CDR3 runs to 13 residues. From germline, CDR1 is SGHTA and CDR2 FQGNSA. V dropped 5 bases and J dropped 6; count of bases not matched to a gene: 6. For the CDR3, the DNA is TGTGCCAGCAGCAACGACAGGGACGCTGAAGCTTTCTTT. Translated: CASSNDRDAEAFF.

This clone was detected only a few times. The chain employs TRBV11-2 and TRBJ2-7, with D maybe TRBD1 (6 bases). Trimming left V 5 bases short and J 3 bases short, with 11 bases between. Per the germline V gene, CDR1 is SGHAT and CDR2 is FQNNGV. This CDR3 region has 13 residues. The CDR3 bases are TGTGCCAGCAGCACCCGGACAGTCTACGAGCAGTACTTC. Protein: CASSTRTVYEQYF.

This clone occurred a few times. This chain joins TRBV7-9 and TRBJ2-7, with 11 bases matching TRBD1. The V gene's germline CDR1 is SEHNR and CDR2 FQNEAQ (reference sequence). The V and J ends lost 5 bases and 9 bases, in that order; junction bases with no gene match: 12. The CDR3 spans 15 residues. CDR3 loop: CASSQSSGQGGRQYF. DNA of the CDR3: TGTGCCAGCAGCCAGTCCTCGGGACAGGGGGGTCGGCAGTACTTC.

This chain uses TRBV5-6 with TRBJ2-3; TRBD2 matches at 16 bases. Germline lookup yields CDR1 SGHDT and CDR2 YYEEEE. The CDR3 has 17 residues. V lost 4 bases and J lost 7; bases outside the gene matches: 9. This CDR3 is CASSPRGTSGRANTQYF. In DNA form, the CDR3 reads TGTGCCAGCAGCCCGAGGGGGACTAGCGGGAGGGCCAATACGCAGTATTTT. The full variable domain, in which reference TRBV5-6 and TRBJ2-3 provide the parts outside the CDR3, is DAGVTQSPTHLIKTRGQQVTLRCSPKSGHDTVSWYQQALGQGPQFIFQYYEEEERQRGNFPDRFSGHQFPNYSSELNVNALLLGDSALYLCASSPRGTSGRANTQYFGPGTRLTVL.

The chain joins TRBV15 to TRBJ2-7, with 14 bases that match TRBD2. CDR1 and CDR2 from the germline V gene are LNHNV and YYDKDF (reference sequence). This CDR3 has 16 residues. V was pared by 3 bases and J by 3 bases, with 4 bases of the junction left unmatched. The DNA of the CDR3 is TGTGCCACCAGCAGTGGAGGGACTAGCGGGAGCTACGAGCAGTACTTC. It codes for CATSSGGTSGSYEQYF.

This clone was recorded a few times. The rearrangement links TRBV11-1 to TRBJ2-1, with 15 bases aligning to TRBD2. The J segment lost 2 bases and the V segment lost 6 bases, leaving 8 bases of the junction unmatched. The germline CDR1 and CDR2 sequences are SGHAT and FQDESV (reference sequence). There are 18 residues in the CDR3. In DNA, the CDR3 is TGTGCCAGCAGTATGGGACTAGCGGGAGGCAACCCCTACAATGAGCAGTTCTTC. Its protein is CASSMGLAGGNPYNEQFF. The full variable domain, completed using reference TRBV11-1 and TRBJ2-1, is EAEVAQSPRYKITEKSQAVAFWCDPISGHATLYWYRQILGQGPELLVQFQDESVVDDSQLPKDRFSAERLKGVDSTLKIQPAELGDSAMYLCASSMGLAGGNPYNEQFFGPGTRLTVL.

This chain joins TRBV7-2 and TRBJ2-2; tentative D call: TRBD2 (5 bases). This CDR3 region has 15 residues. CDR1 is SGHTA, CDR2 FQGNSA, per germline. Trimming took off 0 bases at V and 4 bases at J, with 9 bases between the two ends. As DNA, the CDR3 is TGTGCCAGCAGCTTAGCGGGAGTCCCCACCGGGGAGCTGTTTTTT. Translated: CASSLAGVPTGELFF.

This clone was detected only a few times. V and J are TRBV7-2 and TRBJ1-5, with D possibly TRBD1 on 6 matching bases. Deletions cut 3 bases from V and 1 base from J, with 13 bases between. Germline V gene data show CDR1 as SGHTA and CDR2 as FQGNSA. The CDR3 has 16 residues. The CDR3 loop is CASSLFAGDSNQPQHF. The CDR3 bases are TGTGCCAGCAGCTTGTTTGCAGGGGACAGCAATCAGCCCCAGCATTTT.

The chain has TRBV6-1 and TRBJ2-5; 8 bases map to TRBD1. The CDR3 consists of 17 residues. CDR1 is MNHNS and CDR2 is SASEGT in the germline V gene. V shed 4 bases, J shed 2 bases, and the junction held 12 bases outside the gene matches. CDR3 protein: CASSGERFTGGQETQYF. DNA for the CDR3: TGTGCCAGCAGTGGGGAAAGGTTCACAGGGGGTCAAGAGACCCAGTACTTC.

V usage is TRBV27 and J usage is TRBJ1-2; 7 bases map to TRBD1. The ends lost 6 bases at V and 8 bases at J; junction bases unmatched: 12. This CDR3 contains 14 residues. Germline V gene data show CDR1 as MNHEY and CDR2 as SMNVEV (reference sequence). This chain's CDR3 is CASRRGRWDGGYTF. The CDR3 region has the DNA TGTGCCAGCAGAAGGGGGCGCTGGGACGGGGGCTACACCTTC.

The chain carries TRBV5-1 and TRBJ1-2, with D uncertain. This CDR3 has 17 amino acids. Germline V CDR1 and CDR2: SGHRS, YFSETQ. Trimming pared 0 bases from V and 8 bases from J, leaving 23 bases between. The CDR3 region has the DNA TGCGCCAGCAGCTTGGCAGGTGACGGAGTTTTCAGCGGCGGCTACACCTTC. It is translated as CASSLAGDGVFSGGYTF.

This clone was observed a few times. CDR3: CASRPIYYSYEQYF. CDR3 DNA: TGTGCCAGCAGACCGATATACTATTCCTACGAGCAGTACTTC. The J gene is TRBJ2-7, the V gene TRBV7-2; D remains ambiguous. Deletions cut 6 bases from V and 1 base from J, with 13 bases between. The CDR3 is 14 residues long. Germline CDR1 SGHTA, CDR2 FQGNSA.

This clone was seen a handful of times. The chain links TRBV6-4 to TRBJ2-1, with 11 bases identical to TRBD2. The CDR3 totals 14 residues. In germline, CDR1 is MRHNA, CDR2 SNTAGT. The trim removed 10 bases at V and 8 bases at J, leaving 10 bases unmatched. The CDR3 DNA follows: TGTGCCACCTCCCCTAGCGGGAGGTTGTATGAGCAGTTCTTC. Protein product: CATSPSGRLYEQFF.